The 21 T cell receptor beta chains below come from one sample, sequenced in a study of response to subunit inactivated influenza vaccine. One entry per CDR3 protein, called by TCRdb with MiXCR from the RT-PCR reads. The profile shows under 550,000 distinct CDR3 sequences, less than 10% of them singletons. Sequenced here: PBMCs from blood, sampled less than 25 months after vaccination. The receptor set was obtained from a man aged 45-69 years who received an inactivated influenza vaccine.

This chain uses TRBV12-3 or TRBV12-4 with TRBJ1-1; 8 nucleotides line up with TRBD1. CDR3 length equals 14 residues. With V trimmed by 3 bases and J by 6 bases, 6 bases remained unmatched. The CDR3 nucleotides are TGTGCCAGCAGTTTCGACAGGGGTAACGCTGAAGCTTTCTTT. This translates into CASSFDRGNAEAFF.

This clonotype was counted a few times. The rearrangement uses TRBV7-2 and TRBJ1-1, with a possible D match to TRBD1 (5 bases). Germline V gene lookup returns CDR1 SGHTA and CDR2 FQGNSA. Trimming shortened V by 5 bases and J by 2 bases, and 18 bases separated the two germline ends. The CDR3 is 16 residues long. Written as DNA, the CDR3 is TGTGCCAGCAGCCAGCGGTGGGGGTCGGGAAACACTGAAGCTTTCTTT. Its translation is CASSQRWGSGNTEAFF.

The chain has TRBV5-4 and TRBJ2-2, with 8 nucleotides matching TRBD1. The CDR3 length is 20 residues. Germline CDR1 and CDR2: SGHNT and YYREEE (reference sequence). The V gene end was trimmed by 0 bases and the J gene end by 0 bases; junction bases not matched to a gene: 13. CDR3 protein: CASSLVGVQGENANTGELFF. The DNA for the CDR3 is TGTGCCAGCAGCTTGGTCGGCGTACAGGGGGAAAACGCGAACACCGGGGAGCTGTTTTTT.

This clonotype was recorded many times. The rearrangement joins TRBV6-5 to TRBJ2-3; 7 nucleotides align to TRBD1. Germline V lookup: CDR1 MNHEY, CDR2 SVGAGI. This CDR3 region has 15 residues. The junction had 6 bases not matched to a gene; V was cut back by 4 bases and J by 2 bases. The DNA for the CDR3 is TGTGCCAGCAGTTCCCTGACAGGGAACACAGATACGCAGTATTTT. Its translation is CASSSLTGNTDTQYF.

V and J are TRBV15 and TRBJ2-7, with 10 bases identical to TRBD2. V gave up 3 bases and J gave up 2 bases; unmatched junction bases: 1. Germline values: CDR1 LNHNV, CDR2 YYDKDF (reference sequence). The CDR3 has 14 amino acids. CDR3 bases: TGTGCCACCAGCAGGGGACTAGCGACCTACGAGCAGTACTTC. Translated, it gives CATSRGLATYEQYF.

This clonotype has only a few counts. The J gene is TRBJ2-3, the V gene TRBV6-1; 10 bases map to TRBD2. The CDR3 loop spans 15 amino acids. Unmatched junction bases numbered 6, after V lost 7 bases and J lost 2 bases. The germline gives CDR1 MNHNS, CDR2 SASEGT. The CDR3 coding sequence is TGTGCCAGCACCACACTAGCGGGGACCACAGATACGCAGTATTTT. Its translation: CASTTLAGTTDTQYF.

The V and J genes are TRBV6-2 or TRBV6-3 and TRBJ2-1, with 10 bases fitting TRBD1. CDR3 length: 15 amino acids. The V gene's germline CDR1 is MNHEY and CDR2 SVGEGT. V was clipped by 5 bases and J by 4 bases; unmatched bases: 5. Written as DNA, the CDR3 is TGTGCCAGCAGTAGCGGGACAGGGGATTACAATGAGCAGTTCTTC. Amino acids: CASSSGTGDYNEQFF.

This clonotype was observed a few times. The chain is built from TRBV6-5 and TRBJ2-3; 9 bases are a match to TRBD2. CDR3 length equals 16 residues. J lost 3 bases, V lost 4 bases, and 8 bases had no gene match. Germline values: CDR1 MNHEY, CDR2 SVGAGI. CDR3 in DNA: TGTGCCAGCAGTTTACGGTGGGGACTAGCAACAGATACGCAGTATTTT. This sequence encodes CASSLRWGLATDTQYF.

The chain employs TRBV5-1 and TRBJ1-2, with TRBD1 matching over 7 bases. The CDR3 runs 14 residues. The J segment lost 2 bases and the V segment lost 4 bases, leaving 5 bases of the junction unmatched. Germline-derived CDR1 and CDR2 are SGHRS and YFSETQ. Here the CDR3 reads CASSTGTDNYGYTF. CDR3 nucleotides: TGCGCCAGCAGCACCGGGACAGACAACTATGGCTACACCTTC.

The rearrangement uses TRBV6-1 and TRBJ2-7; 8 bases line up with TRBD2. V shed 5 bases, J shed 0 bases, and the junction held 3 bases outside the gene matches. Germline values: CDR1 MNHNS, CDR2 SASEGT. The CDR3 loop spans 14 amino acids. CDR3 DNA sequence: TGTGCCAGCAGTAAACTAGCGGTCTCCTACGAGCAGTACTTC. Protein: CASSKLAVSYEQYF.

This clonotype has at least ten counts. The J gene is TRBJ2-2, the V gene TRBV5-1, with TRBD2 matching over 10 bases. This CDR3 contains 13 residues. The V gene's germline CDR1 is SGHRS and CDR2 YFSETQ. Germline trimming cut 6 bases from V and 4 bases from J; bases unmatched to any gene: 0. CDR3 amino acids: CASIAGGTGELFF. In DNA form, the CDR3 reads TGCGCCAGCATAGCGGGAGGCACCGGGGAGCTGTTTTTT.

This chain uses TRBV5-5 with TRBJ1-5, with 8 bases identical to TRBD1. The V gene's germline CDR1 is SGHKS and CDR2 YYEKEE (reference sequence). Unmatched junction bases numbered 11, after V lost 5 bases and J lost 1 base. This CDR3 spans 17 amino acids. CDR3: CASRTSRGTGSNQPQHF. The DNA of the CDR3 is TGTGCCAGCAGGACTTCAAGAGGGACAGGAAGCAATCAGCCCCAGCATTTT.

This clonotype appeared many times. V is TRBV20-1 and J is TRBJ1-4; D not certain. Germline V gene sequence: CDR1 DFQATT, CDR2 SNEGSKA (reference sequence). This CDR3 is built from 12 residues. The germline V and J ends were trimmed by 5 bases and 3 bases, with 7 bases remaining between them. CDR3 nucleotides: TGCAGTGCTCAGAGGCCTAATGAAAAACTGTTTTTT. Translation: CSAQRPNEKLFF.

This clonotype occurred many times. The V gene is TRBV15, the J gene TRBJ2-1; D is unresolved. This CDR3 is 15 amino acids long. Trimming cost V 0 bases and J 4 bases, with 10 bases left between them. The germline V gene has CDR1 LNHNV and CDR2 YYDKDF (reference sequence). The CDR3 coding sequence is TGTGCCACCAGCAGAGATAAGTCCGGTTACAATGAGCAGTTCTTC. Translating it yields CATSRDKSGYNEQFF.

This clonotype was counted only a few times. This chain links TRBV10-3 with TRBJ2-3, with TRBD1 matching over 8 bases. J lost 2 bases, V lost 7 bases, and 8 bases had no gene match. Germline V lookup: CDR1 ENHRY, CDR2 SYGVKD. This CDR3 spans 15 amino acids. CDR3 DNA sequence: TGTGCCATCAAGGGACAGGACAGATTCACAGATACGCAGTATTTT. This encodes CAIKGQDRFTDTQYF.

The chain couples TRBV12-3 or TRBV12-4 to TRBJ2-5; 7 nucleotides line up with TRBD1. With V trimmed by 4 bases and J by 4 bases, 9 bases remained unmatched. The CDR3 consists of 15 residues. CDR3 sequence: CASSSESTGPETQYF. The DNA for the CDR3 is TGTGCCAGCAGTTCCGAATCGACAGGGCCAGAGACCCAGTACTTC.

The CDR3 sequence is CSAPDTHREAFF. The CDR3 DNA is TGCAGTGCCCCAGACACTCATCGGGAAGCTTTCTTT. This chain uses TRBV20-1 with TRBJ1-1; D remains unclear. CDR1 and CDR2 from the germline V gene are DFQATT and SNEGSKA (reference sequence). V gave up 6 bases and J gave up 8 bases, with 16 bases separating them. The CDR3 runs to 12 residues.

The sample holds a few counts of this clonotype. The chain uses TRBV2 and TRBJ2-7, with D hard to call. Per the germline V gene, CDR1 is SNHLY and CDR2 is FYNNEI. The CDR3 has 14 residues. Trimming pared 6 bases from V and 1 base from J, leaving 13 bases between. This chain's CDR3 is CASRKSRGSYEQYF. The CDR3 DNA follows: TGTGCCAGCAGGAAGTCCCGTGGGTCCTACGAGCAGTACTTC.

This clonotype was found a few times. The chain is built from TRBV28 and TRBJ2-5; no reliable D call. The CDR3 is made up of 11 amino acids. V was shortened by 5 bases and J by 7 bases, with 8 bases between the two germline ends. Germline CDR1 is MDHEN and CDR2 is SYDVKM. CDR3 coding DNA: TGTGCCAGCAGTACACGAAGGACCCAGTACTTC. It translates to CASSTRRTQYF.

This chain links TRBV27 with TRBJ2-7, with D tentatively TRBD2 (7 bases). This CDR3 comprises 13 residues. Germline V lookup: CDR1 MNHEY, CDR2 SMNVEV (reference sequence). Trimming pared 8 bases from V and 4 bases from J, leaving 15 bases between. CDR3: CASWGGGVYEQYF. CDR3 DNA sequence: TGTGCCAGCTGGGGAGGGGGGGTTTACGAGCAGTACTTC.

The chain recombines TRBV10-1 with TRBJ2-7; TRBD2 matches at 12 bases. CDR3 length: 15 residues. Germline V gene sequence: CDR1 WNHNN, CDR2 SYGVQD (reference sequence). V gave up 2 bases and J gave up 6 bases; unmatched junction bases: 5. The CDR3 is CASSERLAGESEQYF. DNA for the CDR3: TGCGCCAGCAGTGAGCGACTAGCGGGGGAAAGCGAGCAGTACTTC.